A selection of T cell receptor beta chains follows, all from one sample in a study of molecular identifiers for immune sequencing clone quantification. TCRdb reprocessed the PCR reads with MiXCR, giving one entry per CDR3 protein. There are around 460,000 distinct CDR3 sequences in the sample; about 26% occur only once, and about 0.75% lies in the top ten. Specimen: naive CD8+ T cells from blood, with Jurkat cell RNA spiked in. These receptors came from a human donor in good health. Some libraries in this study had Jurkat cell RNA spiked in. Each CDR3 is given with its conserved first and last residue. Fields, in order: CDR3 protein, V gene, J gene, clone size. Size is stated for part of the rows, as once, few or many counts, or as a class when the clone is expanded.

CASSYITDNHQPRHF	TRBV6-2/TRBV6-3	TRBJ1-5	-
CAWRLGPGFEAFF	TRBV30	TRBJ1-1	-
CSATGLAGGEFSPYEQYF	TRBV20-1	TRBJ2-7	-
CASSNLAGKNTGELFF	TRBV12-3/TRBV12-4	TRBJ2-2	-
CASTPTSGGTGELFF	TRBV27	TRBJ2-2	many
CASSSMREGQETQYF	TRBV7-9	TRBJ2-5	many
CASSHGVTGTSVAYEQYF	TRBV7-2	TRBJ2-7	-
CASSLRDFSYNEQFF	TRBV7-9	TRBJ2-1	few
CASSLVAAYEQYF	TRBV12-3/TRBV12-4	TRBJ2-7	many
CSARGVGRSYEQYF	TRBV20-1	TRBJ2-7	few
CASSWSRAGNTIYF	TRBV4-1	TRBJ1-3	few
CASITGGNVYEQYF	TRBV19	TRBJ2-7	-
CASPGQSSYEQYF	TRBV19	TRBJ2-7	few
CASSYTGRRTEAFF	TRBV6-2/TRBV6-3	TRBJ1-1	many
CASSQVNSQETQYF	TRBV3-1	TRBJ2-5	few
CASSNRWRGEETQYF	TRBV11-2	TRBJ2-5	-
CKPAGVNQPQHF	TRBV30	TRBJ1-5	-
CASAAGGQETQYF	TRBV5-4	TRBJ2-5	few
CASRRQGYEQYF	TRBV12-3/TRBV12-4	TRBJ2-7	-
CASSLDERAQYF	TRBV5-1	TRBJ2-7	-
CASTTVGTLYSEQFF	TRBV6-2/TRBV6-3	TRBJ2-1	-
CASSFYREHTF	TRBV28	TRBJ1-2	few
CASSPPLGSYNEQFF	TRBV7-9	TRBJ2-1	-
CASSLVGQGNEKLFF	TRBV11-2	TRBJ1-4	few
CASSQAPKANTGELFF	TRBV3-1	TRBJ2-2	-
CASSPDISGTDTQYF	TRBV18	TRBJ2-3	-
CASSMNTGELFF	TRBV27	TRBJ2-2	many
CTSSFNGGETQYF	TRBV27	TRBJ2-5	-
CASSPRFDEQFF	TRBV3-1	TRBJ2-1	-
CSARDPGGFPGEQYF	TRBV20-1	TRBJ2-7	-
CASSLGLEIHTEAFF	TRBV7-4	TRBJ1-1	few
CASSIVGAFGEKLFF	TRBV19	TRBJ1-4	few
CASSHGQYSSYNEQFF	TRBV28	TRBJ2-1	few
CASSQTWASTDTQYF	TRBV4-3	TRBJ2-3	many
CAWTAGQGTDTQYF	TRBV30	TRBJ2-3	many
CASSKEKGGYGTEAFF	TRBV5-6	TRBJ1-1	many